The 9 T cell receptor beta chains in this list originate from one sample, sequenced in a study of spatial heterogeneity in lung cancer. Study results and caveats: Expanded alpha and beta TCR counts within tumors tracked tumor mutation counts.

Time point in this sample: sample taken at primary tumor resection. TCRdb itself ran the 5' RACE reads through MiXCR, one entry per CDR3 protein. The profile shows 9,000 to 10,000 distinct CDR3 sequences, about 5.7% of them singletons. These TCRs' antigens remain unknown. The sample in question was lung tumor tissue, obtained at surgery. The origin of the receptors is a female donor with early-stage non-small cell lung cancer.

This clonotype was detected ten times or more. The V and J genes are TRBV7-2 and TRBJ2-1; D gene unclear. Germline CDR1 reads SGHTA; CDR2 reads FQGNSA. The CDR3 loop spans 12 amino acids. Trimming removed 1 base from V and 6 bases from J, with 4 bases in between. CDR3 loop: CASSLVRNEQFF. The CDR3 region has the DNA TGTGCCAGCAGCTTAGTCCGCAATGAGCAGTTCTTC.

Turning to this clonotype: An end of the junction does not agree with germline; a read error may underlie this. The V call is TRBV9, the J call TRBJ1-6; D is unclear. Germline CDR1 SGDLS, CDR2 YYNGEE. This CDR3 region has 15 residues. CDR3 loop: CASNVRQIGNSPLHF. CDR3 DNA: TGTGCCAGCAACGTACGGCAAATCGGAAATTCACCCCTCCACTTT.

The chain is built from TRBV6-6 and TRBJ1-5, with 7 bases aligning to TRBD1. Germline assignment: CDR1 MNHNY and CDR2 SVGAGI (reference sequence). The CDR3 has 14 residues. The ends lost 6 bases at V and 5 bases at J; junction bases unmatched: 7. In DNA, the CDR3 is TGTGCCAGCAGACAGACAGGGTACCATCAGCCCCAGCATTTT. It codes for CASRQTGYHQPQHF.

The rearrangement joins TRBV7-2 to TRBJ2-3; D may correspond to TRBD1 or TRBD2 (5 bases each). The germline V gene has CDR1 SGHTA and CDR2 FQGNSA. This CDR3 is built from 15 residues. With 0 bases removed from V and 3 bases from J, the gap between germline ends came to 10 bases. This CDR3 is CASSLASGQTDTQYF. Written as DNA, the CDR3 is TGTGCCAGCAGCTTAGCTTCGGGGCAGACAGATACGCAGTATTTT.

The sample holds a few counts of this clonotype. V is TRBV28 and J is TRBJ1-2; TRBD1 aligns across 10 bases. Unmatched junction bases numbered 9, after V lost 6 bases and J lost 8 bases. The V gene's germline CDR1 is MDHEN and CDR2 SYDVKM. This CDR3 contains 14 residues. The CDR3 bases are TGTGCCAGCAGGATACAGGGACAGGGGAGAGGCTACACCTTC. Translation gives CASRIQGQGRGYTF.

By sample share, this clonotype is medium-sized. The rearrangement links TRBV11-2 to TRBJ2-7; either TRBD1 or TRBD2 may fit D (6 bases each). This CDR3 has 14 residues. Germline values: CDR1 SGHAT, CDR2 FQNNGV. V lost 4 bases and J 4 bases, leaving 14 bases between the germline ends. The chain's CDR3 is CASSSNVGGYEQYF. In DNA form, the CDR3 reads TGTGCCAGCAGCTCGAACGTAGGGGGGTACGAGCAGTACTTC.

In this sample, this clonotype turned up many times. The J gene is TRBJ1-6, the V gene TRBV28; no clear D. Germline V lookup: CDR1 MDHEN, CDR2 SYDVKM. This CDR3 has 15 amino acids. The V and J ends lost 2 bases and 5 bases respectively, with 10 bases between them. This CDR3 is CASSLEQTHNSPLHF. As DNA, the CDR3 is TGTGCCAGCAGTTTAGAACAGACGCATAATTCACCCCTCCACTTT.

This chain uses TRBV12-3 or TRBV12-4 with TRBJ2-1, with 13 bases identical to TRBD2. V gave up 5 bases and J gave up 10 bases; unmatched junction bases: 8. The CDR3 length is 15 residues. The CDR3 DNA is TGTGCCAGCAGTAGAACTAGCGGGGGGGCCGGAGAGCAGTTCTTC. Its protein product is CASSRTSGGAGEQFF.

CDR3 in DNA: TGTGCCAGCAGACAGAGGACTAGCGGGACTAGCACAGATACGCAGTATTTT. Its protein product is CASRQRTSGTSTDTQYF. This chain links TRBV12-3 or TRBV12-4 with TRBJ2-3; TRBD2 matches 12 bases. The CDR3 covers 17 residues. Trimming at V came to 6 bases and at J to 0 bases, leaving 7 bases not matched to a gene.